This record concerns one T cell receptor beta chain sequence. The antigen remains unidentified. The primer mix had 60 Vbeta and 13 Jbeta primers. Data came from immunoSEQ multiplex PCR; TCRdb stores just in-frame clones and leaves some out. The data show about 260,000 clones, almost 85% seen once. This entry belongs to a study of cytomegalovirus exposure and HLA in healthy donors. Study-wide points: Later on, an analysis tied 15,000 to 20,000 TCR beta sequences to HLA alleles at 0.05 false discovery rate.

Deletions cut 0 bases from V and 13 bases from J, with 10 bases between. This CDR3 is 12 amino acids long. CDR1 and CDR2 from the germline V gene are WSHSY and SAAADI. The origin of this receptor is a woman in her forties in good health and CMV-seropositive. The chain combines TRBV10-2 with TRBJ2-1, with D unclear. The sequenced sample was PBMCs. CDR3 bases: TGCGCCAGCAGTGAGTCGACGAGACTCCAGTTCTTC. Its protein is CASSESTRLQFF.